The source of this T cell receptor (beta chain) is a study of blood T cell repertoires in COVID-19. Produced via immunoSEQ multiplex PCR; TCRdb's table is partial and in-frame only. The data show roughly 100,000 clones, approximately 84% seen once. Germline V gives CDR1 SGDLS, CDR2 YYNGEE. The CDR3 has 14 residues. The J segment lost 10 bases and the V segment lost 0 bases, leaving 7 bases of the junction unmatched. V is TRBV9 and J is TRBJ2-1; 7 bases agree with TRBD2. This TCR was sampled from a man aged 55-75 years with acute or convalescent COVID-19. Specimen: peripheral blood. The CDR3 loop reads CASSVVSVGGEQFF. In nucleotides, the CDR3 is TGTGCCAGCAGCGTAGTATCGGTGGGGGGGGAGCAGTTCTTC.